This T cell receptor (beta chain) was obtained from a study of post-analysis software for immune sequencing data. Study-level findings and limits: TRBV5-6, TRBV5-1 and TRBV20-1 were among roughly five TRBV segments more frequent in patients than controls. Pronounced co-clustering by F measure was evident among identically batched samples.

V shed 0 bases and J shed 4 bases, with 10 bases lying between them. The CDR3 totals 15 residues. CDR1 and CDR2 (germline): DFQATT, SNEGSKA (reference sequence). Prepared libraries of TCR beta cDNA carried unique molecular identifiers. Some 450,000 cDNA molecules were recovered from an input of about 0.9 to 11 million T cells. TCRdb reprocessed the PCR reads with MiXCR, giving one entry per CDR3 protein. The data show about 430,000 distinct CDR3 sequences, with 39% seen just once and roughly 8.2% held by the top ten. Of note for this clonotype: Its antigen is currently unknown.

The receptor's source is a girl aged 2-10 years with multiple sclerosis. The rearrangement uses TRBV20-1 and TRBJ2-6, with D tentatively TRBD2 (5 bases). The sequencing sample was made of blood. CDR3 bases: TGCAGTGCTAGAGACGGGGTAGGGGGGGCCAACGTCCTGACTTTC. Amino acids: CSARDGVGGANVLTF.